This record looks at one T cell receptor beta chain sequence and its context. The length of the CDR3 is 17 residues. Trimming cost V 0 bases and J 3 bases, with 18 bases left between them. Germline CDR1 SGHRS, CDR2 YFSETQ. The sample comes from a study of OX40 agonist ivuxolimab in advanced cancers. The table came from immunoSEQ multiplex PCR; TCRdb's copy has only in-frame clones and leaves some out. The sample yields fewer than 85,000 clones, roughly 84% seen once. This chain joins TRBV5-1 and TRBJ1-2, with D possibly matching TRBD1 (6 bases). The origin of this receptor is an adult with an advanced solid tumor such as melanoma, head and neck, liver or kidney cancer. The sample here was CD4+ or CD8+ T cells sorted from blood, taken in a trial of the OX40 agonist ivuxolimab. The CDR3 sequence is CASSLARAGGVDYGYTF. Written as DNA, the CDR3 is TGCGCCAGCAGCTTGGCCCGCGCCGGGGGCGTTGACTATGGCTACACCTTC. Based on the CDR3 plus reference TRBV5-1 and TRBJ1-2, the full variable domain is KAGVTQTPRYLIKTRGQQVTLSCSPISGHRSVSWYQQTPGQGLQFLFEYFSETQRNKGNFPGRFSGRQFSNSRSEMNVSTLELGDSALYLCASSLARAGGVDYGYTFGSGTRLTVV.